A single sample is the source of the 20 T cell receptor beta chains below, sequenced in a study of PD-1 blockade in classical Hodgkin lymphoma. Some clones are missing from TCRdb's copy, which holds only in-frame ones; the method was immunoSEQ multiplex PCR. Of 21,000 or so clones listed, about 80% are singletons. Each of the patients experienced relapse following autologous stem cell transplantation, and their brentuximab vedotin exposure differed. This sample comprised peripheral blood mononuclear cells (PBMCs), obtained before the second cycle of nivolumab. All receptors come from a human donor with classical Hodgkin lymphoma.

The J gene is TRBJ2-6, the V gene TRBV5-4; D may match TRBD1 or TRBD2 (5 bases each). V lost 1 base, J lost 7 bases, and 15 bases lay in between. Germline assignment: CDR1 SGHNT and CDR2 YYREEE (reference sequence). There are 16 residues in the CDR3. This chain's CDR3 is CASSLSWGSGANVLTF. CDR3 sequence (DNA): TGTGCCAGCAGCTTGAGTTGGGGGTCAGGAGCCAACGTCCTGACTTTC.

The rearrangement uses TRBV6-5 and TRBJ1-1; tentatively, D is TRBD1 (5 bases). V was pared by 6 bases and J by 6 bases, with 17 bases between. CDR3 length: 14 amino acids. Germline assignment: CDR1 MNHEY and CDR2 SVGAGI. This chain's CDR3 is CASRVGEWGAEAFF. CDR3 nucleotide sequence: TGTGCCAGCAGAGTCGGGGAGTGGGGCGCTGAAGCTTTCTTT.

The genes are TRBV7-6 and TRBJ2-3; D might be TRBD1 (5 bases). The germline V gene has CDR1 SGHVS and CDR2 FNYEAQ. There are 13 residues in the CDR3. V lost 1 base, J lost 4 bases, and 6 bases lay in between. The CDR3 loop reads CASSLVGPDTQYF. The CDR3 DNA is TGTGCCAGCAGCTTAGTGGGGCCAGATACGCAGTATTTT.

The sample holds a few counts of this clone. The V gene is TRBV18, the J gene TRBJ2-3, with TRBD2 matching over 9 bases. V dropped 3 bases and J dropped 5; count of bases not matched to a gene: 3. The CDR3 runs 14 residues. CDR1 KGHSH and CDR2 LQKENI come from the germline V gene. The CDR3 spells CASSPGLAGDTQYF. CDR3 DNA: TGTGCCAGCTCACCGGGACTAGCAGGAGATACGCAGTATTTT.

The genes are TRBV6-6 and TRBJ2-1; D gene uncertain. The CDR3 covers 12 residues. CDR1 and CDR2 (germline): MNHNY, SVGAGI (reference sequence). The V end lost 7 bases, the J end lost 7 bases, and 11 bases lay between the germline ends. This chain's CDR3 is CASTTDRNEQFF. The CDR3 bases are TGTGCCAGCACTACTGACCGGAATGAGCAGTTCTTC.

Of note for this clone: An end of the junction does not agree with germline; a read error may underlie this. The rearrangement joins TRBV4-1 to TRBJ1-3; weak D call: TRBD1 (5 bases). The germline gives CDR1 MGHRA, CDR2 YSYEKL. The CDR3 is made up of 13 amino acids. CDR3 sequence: CASSQGDGTTIYF. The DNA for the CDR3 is TGCGCCAGCAGCCAAGGGGACGGAACCACCATATATTTT.

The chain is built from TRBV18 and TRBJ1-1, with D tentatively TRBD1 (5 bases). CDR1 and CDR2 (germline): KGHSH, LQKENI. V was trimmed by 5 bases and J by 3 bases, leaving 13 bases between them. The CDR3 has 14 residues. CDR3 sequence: CASSARVGHTEAFF. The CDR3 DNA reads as TGTGCCAGCTCAGCCAGGGTCGGGCACACTGAAGCTTTCTTT.

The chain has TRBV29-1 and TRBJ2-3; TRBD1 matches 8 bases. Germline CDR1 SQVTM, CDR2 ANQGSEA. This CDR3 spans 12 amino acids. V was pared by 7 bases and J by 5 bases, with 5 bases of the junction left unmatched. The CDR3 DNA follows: TGCAGCGCCAGGGGGCAAATAGATACGCAGTATTTT. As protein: CSARGQIDTQYF.

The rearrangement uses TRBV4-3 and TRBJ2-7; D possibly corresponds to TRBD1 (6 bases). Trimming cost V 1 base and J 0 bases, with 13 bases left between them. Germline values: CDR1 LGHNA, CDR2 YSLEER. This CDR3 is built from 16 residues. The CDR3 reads CASSQVGTGSSYEQYF. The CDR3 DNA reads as TGCGCCAGCAGCCAAGTGGGAACAGGGAGCTCCTACGAGCAGTACTTC.

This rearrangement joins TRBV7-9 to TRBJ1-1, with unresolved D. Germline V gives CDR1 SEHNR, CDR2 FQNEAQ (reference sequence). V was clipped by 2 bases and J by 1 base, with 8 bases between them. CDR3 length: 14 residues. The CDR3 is CASSLSNRNTEAFF. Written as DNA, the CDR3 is TGTGCCAGCAGCTTAAGTAATAGGAACACTGAAGCTTTCTTT.

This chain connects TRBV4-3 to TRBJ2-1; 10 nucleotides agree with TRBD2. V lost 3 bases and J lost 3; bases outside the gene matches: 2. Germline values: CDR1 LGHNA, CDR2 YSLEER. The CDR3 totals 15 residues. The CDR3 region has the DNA TGCGCCAGCAGCCAGGGACTAGCGTACTACAATGAGCAGTTCTTC. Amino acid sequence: CASSQGLAYYNEQFF.

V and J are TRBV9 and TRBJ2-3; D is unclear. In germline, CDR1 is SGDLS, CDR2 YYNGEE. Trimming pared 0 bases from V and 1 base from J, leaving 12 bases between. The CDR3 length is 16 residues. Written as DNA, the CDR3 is TGTGCCAGCAGCGTAGCTTTAGCCTTGGGCACAGATACGCAGTATTTT. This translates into CASSVALALGTDTQYF.

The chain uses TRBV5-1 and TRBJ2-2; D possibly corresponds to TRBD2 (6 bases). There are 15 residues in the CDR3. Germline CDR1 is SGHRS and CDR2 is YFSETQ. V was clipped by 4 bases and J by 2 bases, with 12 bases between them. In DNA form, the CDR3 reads TGCGCCAGCAGCCTCGGGACTTACAACACCGGGGAGCTGTTTTTT. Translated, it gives CASSLGTYNTGELFF.

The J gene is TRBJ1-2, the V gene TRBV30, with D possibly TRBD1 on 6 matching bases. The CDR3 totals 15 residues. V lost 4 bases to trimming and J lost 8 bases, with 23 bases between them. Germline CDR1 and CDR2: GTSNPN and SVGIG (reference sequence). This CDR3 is CAWIPGGASFTGYTF. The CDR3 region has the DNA TGTGCCTGGATCCCGGGGGGCGCGAGTTTCACAGGCTACACCTTC.

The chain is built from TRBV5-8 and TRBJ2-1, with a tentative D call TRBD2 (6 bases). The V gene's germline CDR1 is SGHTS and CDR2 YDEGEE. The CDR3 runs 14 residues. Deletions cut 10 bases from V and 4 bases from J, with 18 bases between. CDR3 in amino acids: CACTLTGVYNEQFF. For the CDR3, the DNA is TGTGCCTGTACCCTAACGGGGGTATACAATGAGCAGTTCTTC.

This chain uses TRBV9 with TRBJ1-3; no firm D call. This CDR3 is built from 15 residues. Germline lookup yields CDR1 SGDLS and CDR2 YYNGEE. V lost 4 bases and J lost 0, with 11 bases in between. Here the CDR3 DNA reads TGTGCCAGCAGCCCACCCGGCCTCTCTGGAAACACCATATATTTT. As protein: CASSPPGLSGNTIYF.

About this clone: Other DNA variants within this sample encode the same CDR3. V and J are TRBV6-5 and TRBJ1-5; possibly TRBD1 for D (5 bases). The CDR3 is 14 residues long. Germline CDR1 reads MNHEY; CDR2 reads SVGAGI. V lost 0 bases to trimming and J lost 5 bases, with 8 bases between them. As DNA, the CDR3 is TGTGCCAGCAGTTACTCAACAGGTGATCAGCCCCAGCATTTT. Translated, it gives CASSYSTGDQPQHF.

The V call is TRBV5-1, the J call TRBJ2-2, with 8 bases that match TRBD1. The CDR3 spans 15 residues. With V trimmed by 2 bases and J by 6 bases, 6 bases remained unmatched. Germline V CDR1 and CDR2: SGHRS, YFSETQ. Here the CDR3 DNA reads TGCGCCAGCAGCTTCGGACAGGGCCCCCCCGGGGAGCTGTTTTTT. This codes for CASSFGQGPPGELFF.

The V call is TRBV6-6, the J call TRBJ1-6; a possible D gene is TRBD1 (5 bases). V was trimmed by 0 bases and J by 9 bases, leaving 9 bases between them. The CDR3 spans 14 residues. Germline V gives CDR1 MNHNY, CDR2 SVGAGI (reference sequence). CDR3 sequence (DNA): TGTGCCAGCAGTTACTCCAGGGAAAGTTCACCCCTCCACTTT. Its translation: CASSYSRESSPLHF.

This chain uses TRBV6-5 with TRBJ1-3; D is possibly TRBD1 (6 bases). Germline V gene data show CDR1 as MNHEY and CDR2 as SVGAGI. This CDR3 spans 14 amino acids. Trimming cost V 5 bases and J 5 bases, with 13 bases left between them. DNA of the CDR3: TGTGCCAGCAGTACAGGGCAAGGCCGAAACACCATATATTTT. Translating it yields CASSTGQGRNTIYF.